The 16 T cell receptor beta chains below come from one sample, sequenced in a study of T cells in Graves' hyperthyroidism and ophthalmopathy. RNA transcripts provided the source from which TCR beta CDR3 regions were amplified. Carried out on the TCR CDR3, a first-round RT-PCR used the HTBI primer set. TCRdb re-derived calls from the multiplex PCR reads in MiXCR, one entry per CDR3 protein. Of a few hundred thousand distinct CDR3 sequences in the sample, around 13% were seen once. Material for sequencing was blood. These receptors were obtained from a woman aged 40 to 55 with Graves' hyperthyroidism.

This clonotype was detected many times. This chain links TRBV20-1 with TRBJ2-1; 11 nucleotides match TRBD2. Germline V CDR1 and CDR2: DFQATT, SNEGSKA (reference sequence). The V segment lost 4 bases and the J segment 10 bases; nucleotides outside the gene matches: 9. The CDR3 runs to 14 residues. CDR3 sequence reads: CSATPGLAVLEQFF. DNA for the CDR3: TGCAGTGCTACCCCGGGACTAGCGGTTTTGGAGCAGTTCTTC.

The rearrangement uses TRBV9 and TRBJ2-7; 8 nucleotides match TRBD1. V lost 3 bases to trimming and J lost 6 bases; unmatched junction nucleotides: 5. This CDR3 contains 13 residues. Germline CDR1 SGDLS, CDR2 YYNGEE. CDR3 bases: TGTGCCAGCAGCGGCTACACAGGGGGCGAGCAGTACTTC. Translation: CASSGYTGGEQYF.

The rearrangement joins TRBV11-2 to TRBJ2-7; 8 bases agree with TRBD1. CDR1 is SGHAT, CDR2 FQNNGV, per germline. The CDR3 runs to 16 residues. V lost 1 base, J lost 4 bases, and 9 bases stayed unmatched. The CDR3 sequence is CASSLGYRTGRYEQYF. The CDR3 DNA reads TGTGCCAGCAGCTTAGGTTATCGGACAGGGCGTTACGAGCAGTACTTC.

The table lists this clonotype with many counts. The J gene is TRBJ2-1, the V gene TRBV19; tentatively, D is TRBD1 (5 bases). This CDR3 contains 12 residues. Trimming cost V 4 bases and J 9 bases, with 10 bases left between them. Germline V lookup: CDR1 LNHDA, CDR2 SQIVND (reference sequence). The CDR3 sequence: CASSKDIAEQFF. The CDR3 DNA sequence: TGTGCCAGTAGTAAGGACATCGCTGAGCAGTTCTTC.

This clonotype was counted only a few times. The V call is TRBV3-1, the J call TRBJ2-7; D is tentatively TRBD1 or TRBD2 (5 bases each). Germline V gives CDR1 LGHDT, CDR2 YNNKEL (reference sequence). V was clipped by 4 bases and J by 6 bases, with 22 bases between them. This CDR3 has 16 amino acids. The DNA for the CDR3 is TGTGCCAGCAGCCTCCATTGGGCCGCAACTGGGACCGAGCAGTACTTC. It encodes CASSLHWAATGTEQYF.

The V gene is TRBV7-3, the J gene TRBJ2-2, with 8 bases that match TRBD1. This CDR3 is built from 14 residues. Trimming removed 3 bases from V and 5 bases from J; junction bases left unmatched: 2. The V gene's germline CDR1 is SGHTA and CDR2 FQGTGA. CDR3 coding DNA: TGTGCCAGCAGCTTGACAGGGGCGACCGGGGAGCTGTTTTTT. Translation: CASSLTGATGELFF.

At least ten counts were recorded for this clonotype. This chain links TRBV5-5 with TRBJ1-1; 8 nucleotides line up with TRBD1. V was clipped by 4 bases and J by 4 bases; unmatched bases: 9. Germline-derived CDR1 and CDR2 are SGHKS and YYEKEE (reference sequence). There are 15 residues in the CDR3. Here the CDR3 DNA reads TGTGCCAGCAGCGATAGGACAGGGTGGGGCACTGAAGCTTTCTTT. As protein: CASSDRTGWGTEAFF.

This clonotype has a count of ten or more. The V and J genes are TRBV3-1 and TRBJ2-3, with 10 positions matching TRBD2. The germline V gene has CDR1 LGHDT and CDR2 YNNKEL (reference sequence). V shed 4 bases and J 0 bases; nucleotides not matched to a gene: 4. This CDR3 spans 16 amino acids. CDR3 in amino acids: CASSPTLAGSTDTQYF. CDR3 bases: TGTGCCAGCAGCCCCACACTAGCGGGAAGCACAGATACGCAGTATTTT.

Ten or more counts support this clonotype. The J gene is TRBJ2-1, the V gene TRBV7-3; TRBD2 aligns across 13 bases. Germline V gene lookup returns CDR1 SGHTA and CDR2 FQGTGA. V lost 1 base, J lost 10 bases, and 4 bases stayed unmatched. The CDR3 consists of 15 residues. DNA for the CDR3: TGTGCCAGCAGCTTAATCCGACTAGCGGGAGGCGAGCAGTTCTTC. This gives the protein CASSLIRLAGGEQFF.

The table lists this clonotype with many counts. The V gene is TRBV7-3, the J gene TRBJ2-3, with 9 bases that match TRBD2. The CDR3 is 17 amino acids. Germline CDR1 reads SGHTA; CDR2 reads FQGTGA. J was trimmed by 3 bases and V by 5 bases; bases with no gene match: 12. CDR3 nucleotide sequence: TGTGCCAGCAGCCTGGGAGTAGCGGGAGCAGGGACAGATACGCAGTATTTT. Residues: CASSLGVAGAGTDTQYF.

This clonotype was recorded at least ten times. CDR3 sequence: CASSLGVSSSYNEQFF. Written as DNA, the CDR3 is TGCGCCAGCAGCCTTGGAGTATCAAGCTCCTACAATGAGCAGTTCTTC. The chain employs TRBV5-1 and TRBJ2-1, with no clear D. V was clipped by 4 bases and J by 0 bases, with 14 bases between them. The CDR3 sequence is 16 residues long. Germline loops: CDR1 SGHRS, CDR2 YFSETQ. The full variable domain, completed using reference TRBV5-1 and TRBJ2-1, is KAGVTQTPRYLIKTRGQQVTLSCSPISGHRSVSWYQQTPGQGLQFLFEYFSETQRNKGNFPGRFSGRQFSNSRSEMNVSTLELGDSALYLCASSLGVSSSYNEQFFGPGTRLTVL.

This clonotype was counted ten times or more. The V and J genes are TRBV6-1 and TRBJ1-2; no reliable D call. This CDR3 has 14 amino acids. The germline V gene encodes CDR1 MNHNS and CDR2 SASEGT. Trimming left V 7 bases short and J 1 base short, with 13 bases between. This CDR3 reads CASTKDQVNYGYTF. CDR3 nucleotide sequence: TGTGCCAGCACGAAAGATCAGGTTAACTATGGCTACACCTTC.

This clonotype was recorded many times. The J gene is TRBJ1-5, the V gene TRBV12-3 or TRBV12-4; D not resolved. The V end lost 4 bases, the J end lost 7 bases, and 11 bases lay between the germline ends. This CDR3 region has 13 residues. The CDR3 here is CASSYDLGQPQHF. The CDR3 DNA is TGTGCCAGCAGTTACGACCTCGGGCAGCCCCAGCATTTT.

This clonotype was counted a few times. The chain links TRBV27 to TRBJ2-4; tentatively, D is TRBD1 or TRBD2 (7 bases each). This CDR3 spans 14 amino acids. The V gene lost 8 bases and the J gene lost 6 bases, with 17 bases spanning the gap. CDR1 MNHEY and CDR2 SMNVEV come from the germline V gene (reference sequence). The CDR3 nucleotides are TGTGCCAGCCGGGACCAGGGGGGGGGAAACATTCAGTACTTC. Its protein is CASRDQGGGNIQYF.

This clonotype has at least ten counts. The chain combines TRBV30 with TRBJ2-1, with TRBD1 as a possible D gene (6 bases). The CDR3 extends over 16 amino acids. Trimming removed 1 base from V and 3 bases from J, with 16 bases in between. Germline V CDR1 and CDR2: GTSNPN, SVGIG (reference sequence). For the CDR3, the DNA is TGTGCCTGGAGTGCCGTCCAGGGGTTGCTCTACAATGAGCAGTTCTTC. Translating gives CAWSAVQGLLYNEQFF.

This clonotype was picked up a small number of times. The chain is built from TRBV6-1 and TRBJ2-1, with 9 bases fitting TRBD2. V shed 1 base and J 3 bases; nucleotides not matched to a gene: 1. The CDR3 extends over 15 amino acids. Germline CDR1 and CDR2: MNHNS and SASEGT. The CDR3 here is CASSEEAGGYNEQFF. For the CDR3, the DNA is TGTGCCAGCAGTGAAGAAGCGGGAGGCTACAATGAGCAGTTCTTC.